This TCR beta chain emerged from a study of T-cell reconstitution after alpha-beta-depleted transplantation in children. The study's findings and limits: After one year, T-cell counts and TCRbeta diversity mostly came from new T cells.

CDR3 length: 16 amino acids. Trimming took 2 bases from V and 3 from J; bases not matched to a gene: 10. Germline CDR1 is DFQATT and CDR2 is SNEGSKA (reference sequence). Unique molecular identifiers were incorporated when the TCRbeta library was constructed. Each CDR3 protein gets one entry after TCRdb re-called the PCR reads with MiXCR. This repertoire shows approximately 200,000 distinct CDR3 sequences, roughly 6.3% found once; its top ten account for under 5%. This clonotype was counted at least ten times. Its antigen is not identified. The sample consisted of PBMCs, taken before TCRalphabeta/CD19-depleted stem cell transplant. This chain uses TRBV20-1 with TRBJ2-1, with 7 bases aligning to TRBD2. The receptor was derived from a girl under three years old with combined immunodeficiency, due to receive a stem cell transplant. CDR3 sequence (DNA): TGCAGTGCTAGATCGAGCGGGGTTCAGATCTACAATGAGCAGTTCTTC. Encoded protein: CSARSSGVQIYNEQFF.